One sample yielded the 2 T cell receptor beta chains listed below, sequenced in a study of spatial heterogeneity in lung cancer (dated by TCRdb to the late 2010s). The meaning of the sample's time point label: sample taken at primary tumor resection. TCR sequencing used whole RNA extracted from tumor and nontumor lung tissue, or from cryopreserved PBMC samples, without cell sorting. To prepare the library, 5' RACE was applied. The data were produced on a NextSeq 500. The public reads were reanalyzed by TCRdb: fastp trimming at Q25, MiXCR alignment, in-frame beta chains only. Rows with one shared CDR3 protein collapse into an entry with the most common genes and DNA. The sample profile shows more than 9,000 distinct CDR3 sequences; 6.2% of them were found once. The ten largest clones represent 10% to 13% of the sample. This specimen was normal lung tissue next to the tumor, taken at surgery. These receptors came from a male donor with early-stage non-small cell lung cancer.

A few counts support this clonotype. The size of this beta chain means little, since it is a stray read in a library made for alpha chains. The chain is built from TRBV27 and TRBJ2-1; D may correspond to TRBD1 or TRBD2 (5 bases each). Germline V CDR1 and CDR2: MNHEY, SMNVEV (reference sequence). Trimming took off 3 bases at V and 8 bases at J, with 11 bases between the two ends. The CDR3 is made up of 13 amino acids. The CDR3 protein is CASSFNRGHEQFF. Here the CDR3 DNA reads TGTGCCAGCAGTTTCAACCGGGGCCATGAGCAGTTCTTC.

This clonotype was observed at least ten times. This beta chain appears as a stray read in a library generated for alpha chains; its size is not informative. J is TRBJ1-1 and V is TRBV5-1, with TRBD1 matching 9 bases. The CDR3 runs 13 residues. Germline V CDR1 and CDR2: SGHRS, YFSETQ. J lost 5 bases, V lost 3 bases, and 2 bases had no gene match. CDR3 residues: CASSYGQGTEAFF. The DNA for the CDR3 is TGCGCCAGCAGCTACGGACAGGGGACTGAAGCTTTCTTT.